Listed below are T cell receptor beta chains from one sample, sequenced in a study of Ad26.COV2.S vaccination and SARS-CoV-2 variants. Method: immunoSEQ multiplex PCR; TCRdb's copy keeps in-frame clones and lacks some. This sample has 300,000 to 500,000 clones; roughly nine tenths occur once, and the top ten carry roughly 3.2%. The specimen was peripheral blood, collected in a trial of Ad26.COV2.S vaccine versus placebo. All receptors come from a person between 18 and 60 years old who received the Ad26.COV2.S COVID-19 vaccine or a placebo. Both conserved end residues are part of each CDR3. Clone size is not always given. Where it is, it says once, few, many or a class for expanded clones.

13	.	TRBJ1-2	TRBV11-2	CASSPAGGLGYTF
15	.	TRBJ1-6	TRBV7-9	CASSLVGTANGRLHF
17	.	TRBJ2-1	TRBV10-2	CASSWTSGGISYNEQFF
15	once	TRBJ2-5	TRBV4-1	CASSQPDRRQETQYF
15	.	TRBJ1-6	TRBV19	CASSLRSSYNSPLHF
13	few	TRBJ1-2	TRBV5-5	CASRSGQSYGYTF
15	once	TRBJ2-1	TRBV10-1	CASSESAGGPYEQFF
13	once	TRBJ1-5	TRBV27	CASSSYSNQPQHF
14	.	TRBJ2-7	TRBV5-4	CASSFAGGAGEQYF
14	.	TRBJ2-2	TRBV14	CASSQVLNTGELFF
16	.	TRBJ2-5	TRBV5-8	CASSLYGGGSQETQYF
17	few	TRBJ2-7	TRBV7-8	CASSLARGGLALYEQYF
16	.	TRBJ2-7	TRBV4-1	CASSQDPPDRLSEQYF
16	.	TRBJ1-3	TRBV7-9	CASSLGPGQTGNTIYF
18	.	TRBJ2-5	TRBV3-1/TRBV3-2	CASSQRVFASGGRETQYF
15	.	TRBJ1-5	TRBV19	CASGRTEVSNQPQHF
15	.	TRBJ1-1	TRBV9	CASNPGQGLLTEAFF
13	once	TRBJ2-7	TRBV5-1	CASSPDTDYEQYF
16	.	TRBJ1-1	TRBV30	CAWSVSAGQRNTEAFF
14	.	TRBJ1-1	TRBV6-5	CASKGGKRGTEAFF
13	few	TRBJ1-2	TRBV2	CASSEGERDGYTF
15	.	TRBJ2-7	TRBV5-6	CASSVGDRRSYEQYF
16	.	TRBJ2-7	TRBV6-2/TRBV6-3	CASSYSPSSSSYEQYF
13	.	TRBJ1-5	TRBV6-5	CASWGGAHQPQHF
15	.	TRBJ2-5	TRBV5-1	CASSLGVELRETQYF
16	.	TRBJ1-1	TRBV5-5	CASSTLYGTGITEAFF
20	.	TRBJ2-1	TRBV15	CATSRDPLTSGGGVRNEQFF
15	.	TRBJ1-4	TRBV7-9	CASSLEFATNEKLFF